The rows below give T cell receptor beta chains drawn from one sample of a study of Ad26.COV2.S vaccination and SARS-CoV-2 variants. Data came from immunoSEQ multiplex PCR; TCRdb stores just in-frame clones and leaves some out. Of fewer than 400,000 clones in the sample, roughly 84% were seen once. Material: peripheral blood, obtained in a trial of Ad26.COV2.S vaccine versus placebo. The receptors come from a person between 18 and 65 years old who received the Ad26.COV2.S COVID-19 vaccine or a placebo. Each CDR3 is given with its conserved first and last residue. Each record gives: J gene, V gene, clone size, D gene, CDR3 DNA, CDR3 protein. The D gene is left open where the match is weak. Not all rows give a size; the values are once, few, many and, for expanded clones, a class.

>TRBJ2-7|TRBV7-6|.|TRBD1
TGTGCCAGCAGCTACTCCGGGACAGGGGTATACGAGCAGTACTTC
CASSYSGTGVYEQYF
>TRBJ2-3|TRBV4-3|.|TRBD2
TGCGCCAGCAGCCACCGGGGGGAATATGGAGATACGCAGTATTTT
CASSHRGEYGDTQYF
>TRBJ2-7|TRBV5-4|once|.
TGTGCCAGCAGCTTTCCAGGAACCAACTACGAGCAGTACTTC
CASSFPGTNYEQYF
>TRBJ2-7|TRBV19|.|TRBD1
TGTGCCAGTAGTTTTTCGACAGGGGGCATCTACGAGCAGTACTTC
CASSFSTGGIYEQYF
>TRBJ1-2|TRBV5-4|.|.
TGTGCCAGCAGCTCGGGGATGGGTGGCTATGGCTACACCTTC
CASSSGMGGYGYTF
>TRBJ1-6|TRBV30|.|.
TGTGCCTGGAGGCAGGGTGGTCTCCCTGCCCACTTT
CAWRQGGLPAHF
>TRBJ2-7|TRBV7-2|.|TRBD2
TGTGCCAGCAGAGCACCGGGACTAGCGGGGGGCGAGCAGTACTTC
CASRAPGLAGGEQYF
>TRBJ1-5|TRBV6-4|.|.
TGTGCCAGCAGTCAAGACCATAGCAATCAGCCCCAGCATTTT
CASSQDHSNQPQHF
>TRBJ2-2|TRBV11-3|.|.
TGTGCCAGCAGCTTGAGGGGTAACGGGGAGCTGTTTTTT
CASSLRGNGELFF
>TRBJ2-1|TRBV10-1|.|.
TGCGCCAGCAGTGTACGTGCTAGGCAGTACCCCTACAATGAGCAGTTCTTC
CASSVRARQYPYNEQFF
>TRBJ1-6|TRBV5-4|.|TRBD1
TGTGCCAGCAGCTTCCCGGACAGGGTGAATTCACCCCTCCACTTT
CASSFPDRVNSPLHF
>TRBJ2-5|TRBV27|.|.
TGTGCCAGCAGTTTAAGTGGGAGCTATGAGACCCAGTACTTC
CASSLSGSYETQYF
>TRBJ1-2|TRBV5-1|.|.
TGCGCCAGCAGCCAGATCTGGGGAGGGGACTATGGCTACACCTTC
CASSQIWGGDYGYTF
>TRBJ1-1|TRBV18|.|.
TGTGCCAGCTCACCTCGTAGGACGGCCATCTCTGAAGCTTTCTTT
CASSPRRTAISEAFF
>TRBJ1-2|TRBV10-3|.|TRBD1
TGTGCCATCAGAGACAGGGCGGAGTACTATGGCTACACCTTC
CAIRDRAEYYGYTF
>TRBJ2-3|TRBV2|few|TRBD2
TGTGCCAGCAGCTTCGGGACTAGCGGGGGGTCTAGCACAGATACGCAGTATTTT
CASSFGTSGGSSTDTQYF
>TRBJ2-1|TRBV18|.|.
TGTGCCAGCTCAGTCGCGACAGTCATCAATGAGCAGTTCTTC
CASSVATVINEQFF
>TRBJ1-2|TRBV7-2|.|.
TGTGCCAGCAGCTTAGACGTTAACTATGGCTACACCTTC
CASSLDVNYGYTF
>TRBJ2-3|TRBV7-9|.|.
TGTGCCAGCAGCCAGGACAGATCTAGCACAGATACGCAGTATTTT
CASSQDRSSTDTQYF
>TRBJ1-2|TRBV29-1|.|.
TGCAGCGTTGAAGATTGGGGAGCCGGCTACACCTTC
CSVEDWGAGYTF
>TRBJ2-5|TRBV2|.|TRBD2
TGTGCCAGCACGGTCGAGCTAGCGGGGGGCAAGGAGACCCAGTACTTC
CASTVELAGGKETQYF
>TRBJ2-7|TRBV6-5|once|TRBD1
TGTGCCAGCTTTGGGACAGGGCTTACCTACGAGCAGTACTTC
CASFGTGLTYEQYF
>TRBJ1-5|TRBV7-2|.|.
TGTGCCAGCAGCTCCCAGGACAATCAGCCCCAGCATTTT
CASSSQDNQPQHF
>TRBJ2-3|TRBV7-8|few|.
TGTGCCAGCAGCTTAGGCCGCCTACTTGGCCCCGACAGAAGCACAGATACGCAGTATTTT
CASSLGRLLGPDRSTDTQYF
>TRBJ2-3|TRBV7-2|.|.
TGTGCCAGCAGCTCACAGAAGACTAGCACAGATACGCAGTATTTT
CASSSQKTSTDTQYF
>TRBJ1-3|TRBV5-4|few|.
TGTGCCAGCAGCTTGGCAGGGGTGGGAAACACCATATATTTT
CASSLAGVGNTIYF
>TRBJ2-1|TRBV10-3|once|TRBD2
TGTGCCACTAAAGGGGTAGCGGGGGGAAACAATGAGCAGTTCTTC
CATKGVAGGNNEQFF
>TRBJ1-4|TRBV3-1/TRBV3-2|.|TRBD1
TGTGCCAGCAGCCCGACCGGGACAGGGGATGAAAAACTGTTTTTT
CASSPTGTGDEKLFF
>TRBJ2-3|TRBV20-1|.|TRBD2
TGCAGTGCTAGTGGGGCGGCGGGGGGGACAGATACGCAGTATTTT
CSASGAAGGTDTQYF
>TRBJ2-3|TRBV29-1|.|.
TGCAGCGTTGAAGTGCCTCTTGGGAGCGGCACAGATACGCAGTATTTT
CSVEVPLGSGTDTQYF
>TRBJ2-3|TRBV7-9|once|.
TGTGCCAGCAGCCCACAAACGGACAAGGCAGTATTTGGCACAGATACGCAGTATTTT
CASSPQTDKAVFGTDTQYF
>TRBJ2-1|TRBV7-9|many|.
TGTGCCAGCAGCCTAGAGGTTTGGACCGGGACGTACTACAATGAGCAGTTCTTC
CASSLEVWTGTYYNEQFF
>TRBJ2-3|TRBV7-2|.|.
TGTGCCAGCAACAAAGGGGGGCGGCGAGTTTCTAGCACAGATACGCAGTATTTT
CASNKGGRRVSSTDTQYF
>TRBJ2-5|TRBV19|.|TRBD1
TGTGCCAGCGGGGACAGGGGGACCCTACAAGAGACCCAGTACTTC
CASGDRGTLQETQYF
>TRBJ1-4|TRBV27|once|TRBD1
TGTGCCAGCAGTTTACAGGGGGCTGGTGAAAAACTGTTTTTT
CASSLQGAGEKLFF
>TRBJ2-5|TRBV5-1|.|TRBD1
TGCGCCAGCAGCTTGGAGGGGACAGGGGGCATGGAGACCCAGTACTTC
CASSLEGTGGMETQYF
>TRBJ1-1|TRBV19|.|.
TGTGCCAGTAGTCCACAGGGATGGAACACTGAAGCTTTCTTT
CASSPQGWNTEAFF